One sample yielded the 7 T cell receptor beta chains listed below, sequenced in a study of cytomegalovirus exposure and HLA in healthy donors. The PCR employed 60 Vbeta primers together with 13 Jbeta primers. Profiling relied on immunoSEQ multiplex PCR, and the TCRdb table lists in-frame clones only, not all of them. The table includes 130,000 or so clones, 75% to 80% detected once. The sequenced sample consisted of PBMCs. These receptors were collected from a female donor in good health and CMV-seronegative.

This clone was counted once. The J gene is TRBJ2-3, the V gene TRBV7-2; no clear D gene. V lost 4 bases to trimming and J lost 2 bases, with 4 bases between them. CDR3 size: 12 residues. Germline V gives CDR1 SGHTA, CDR2 FQGNSA. The CDR3 sequence: CASSSYTDTQYF. Written as DNA, the CDR3 is TGTGCCAGCAGCTCCTACACAGATACGCAGTATTTT.

This clone was counted once. This chain uses TRBV6-6 with TRBJ1-5; 7 bases line up with TRBD1. CDR3 length equals 15 residues. V was pared by 6 bases and J by 6 bases, with 11 bases of the junction left unmatched. Germline V gene sequence: CDR1 MNHNY, CDR2 SVGAGI (reference sequence). The CDR3 nucleotides are TGTGCCAGCAGAGCAACCCGACAGGGCGGTCAGCCCCAGCATTTT. It encodes CASRATRQGGQPQHF.

The chain couples TRBV19 to TRBJ1-5, with TRBD1 identical over 7 bases. The CDR3 consists of 16 residues. The V and J ends lost 4 bases and 5 bases, in that order; junction bases with no gene match: 11. Germline loops: CDR1 LNHDA, CDR2 SQIVND (reference sequence). The CDR3 protein is CASSRGTNRGHQPQHF. The CDR3 nucleotides read TGTGCCAGTAGTAGAGGGACCAACAGGGGCCATCAGCCCCAGCATTTT.

The chain joins TRBV5-4 to TRBJ2-7, with TRBD1 matching over 7 bases. V was clipped by 3 bases and J by 0 bases; unmatched bases: 9. From germline, CDR1 is SGHNT and CDR2 YYREEE (reference sequence). The CDR3 extends over 16 amino acids. The CDR3 DNA is TGTGCCAGCAGCTCGGGTGGGACAGTGCTCTCCTACGAGCAGTACTTC. Protein: CASSSGGTVLSYEQYF.

The chain employs TRBV6-1 and TRBJ1-1; D perhaps matches TRBD1 (5 bases). CDR1 MNHNS and CDR2 SASEGT come from the germline V gene. This CDR3 comprises 14 residues. Trimming cost V 6 bases and J 1 base, with 12 bases left between them. In DNA form, the CDR3 reads TGTGCCAGCAGAATAGACAGCCCGAACACTGAAGCTTTCTTT. This encodes CASRIDSPNTEAFF.

V and J are TRBV15 and TRBJ1-4; a possible D gene is TRBD1 (5 bases). Germline loops: CDR1 LNHNV, CDR2 YYDKDF (reference sequence). This CDR3 has 12 residues. V was pared by 3 bases and J by 8 bases, with 7 bases between. The CDR3 protein is CATSRTEEKLFF. Written as DNA, the CDR3 is TGTGCCACCAGCAGGACAGAGGAAAAACTGTTTTTT.

This clone was found a few times. The chain is built from TRBV27 and TRBJ2-3; D is unresolved. The CDR3 is 13 residues long. Trimming took off 7 bases at V and 4 bases at J, with 12 bases between the two ends. Germline V gene lookup returns CDR1 MNHEY and CDR2 SMNVEV (reference sequence). CDR3 in DNA: TGTGCCAGCACCACCGGTATCGCAGATACGCAGTATTTT. As protein: CASTTGIADTQYF.